The 8 T cell receptor beta chains in this list originate from one sample, sequenced in a study of radiotherapy plus CTLA-4 blockade in lung cancer. The assay was immunoSEQ multiplex PCR, and TCRdb's table has in-frame clones only and misses some. The data show 100,000 or so clones, approximately 82% seen once. The sample consisted of peripheral blood, taken from a patient treated with radiotherapy plus ipilimumab. The receptors shown here come from a human donor with non-small cell lung cancer that progressed on radiotherapy plus ipilimumab.

This clone is a singleton in its sample. The chain employs TRBV4-1 and TRBJ2-7; D unclear. Germline V gene lookup returns CDR1 MGHRA and CDR2 YSYEKL. V lost 2 bases to trimming and J lost 3 bases, with 5 bases between them. CDR3 length: 12 residues. The CDR3 sequence is CASSQPDYEQYV. In nucleotides, the CDR3 is TGCGCCAGCAGCCAACCCGACTACGAGCAGTACGTC.

This sequence joins TRBV5-1 and TRBJ2-3; TRBD2 is a possible D gene (6 bases). Germline CDR1 and CDR2: SGHRS and YFSETQ. V lost 0 bases, J lost 2 bases, and 16 bases lay in between. The CDR3 is 17 residues long. DNA for the CDR3: TGCGCCAGCAGCTTGGAATTGAGGGAGGATTACACAGATACGCAGTATTTT. Residues: CASSLELREDYTDTQYF.

The rearrangement uses TRBV4-1 and TRBJ2-3; the D is unclear. CDR3 length: 16 amino acids. Germline V gene data show CDR1 as MGHRA and CDR2 as YSYEKL. Trimming took 1 base from V and 6 from J, leaving 17 bases between them. CDR3 in DNA: TGCGCCAGCAGCCAAGGGTCTGGATCGCGGTTGGATACGCAGTATTTT. Protein product: CASSQGSGSRLDTQYF.

CDR3 coding DNA: TGCGCCAGCAGCCAAAAAGCGGGATCCGCCTACGAGCAGTACTTC. It specifies CASSQKAGSAYEQYF. The chain has TRBV4-1 and TRBJ2-7; the match to TRBD2 covers 7 bases. The junction had 6 bases not matched to a gene; V was cut back by 2 bases and J by 2 bases. The CDR3 spans 15 residues. The germline V gene encodes CDR1 MGHRA and CDR2 YSYEKL.

The chain joins TRBV28 to TRBJ1-4; D might be TRBD1 (5 bases). This CDR3 comprises 16 residues. V lost 7 bases and J 5 bases, leaving 20 bases between the germline ends. Germline V gene data show CDR1 as MDHEN and CDR2 as SYDVKM. CDR3 in DNA: TGTGCCAGCACATCCGGGGAAAGGTGGGGGAATGAAAAACTGTTTTTT. Its translation: CASTSGERWGNEKLFF.

The genes are TRBV7-9 and TRBJ2-1; weak D call: TRBD2 (5 bases). This CDR3 region has 12 residues. Trimming removed 3 bases at V and 10 bases at J, with 10 bases between. Germline V gene data show CDR1 as SEHNR and CDR2 as FQNEAQ (reference sequence). This CDR3 reads CASSFLEDEQFF. In DNA, the CDR3 is TGTGCCAGCAGCTTCTTGGAGGACGAGCAGTTCTTC.

In the case of this clone: This sample also contains other DNA sequences that code for the same CDR3. The V call is TRBV6-5, the J call TRBJ1-1, with D possibly TRBD1 on 6 matching bases. CDR1 MNHEY and CDR2 SVGAGI come from the germline V gene. CDR3 size: 15 residues. The V end was cut by 1 base, the J end by 1 base, with 10 bases between. The CDR3 here is CASSYYRTENTEAFF. The DNA for the CDR3 is TGTGCCAGCAGTTACTACCGGACAGAGAACACTGAAGCTTTCTTT.

Regarding this clone: This CDR3 is also generated by other DNA sequences in the sample. The chain has TRBV5-1 and TRBJ1-1; D unclear. The CDR3 contains 14 residues. Trimming left V 0 bases short and J 5 bases short, with 11 bases between. CDR1 is SGHRS, CDR2 YFSETQ, per germline. CDR3 DNA sequence: TGCGCCAGCAGCTTGGATCACACTGGGACTGAAGCTTTCTTT. This codes for CASSLDHTGTEAFF.